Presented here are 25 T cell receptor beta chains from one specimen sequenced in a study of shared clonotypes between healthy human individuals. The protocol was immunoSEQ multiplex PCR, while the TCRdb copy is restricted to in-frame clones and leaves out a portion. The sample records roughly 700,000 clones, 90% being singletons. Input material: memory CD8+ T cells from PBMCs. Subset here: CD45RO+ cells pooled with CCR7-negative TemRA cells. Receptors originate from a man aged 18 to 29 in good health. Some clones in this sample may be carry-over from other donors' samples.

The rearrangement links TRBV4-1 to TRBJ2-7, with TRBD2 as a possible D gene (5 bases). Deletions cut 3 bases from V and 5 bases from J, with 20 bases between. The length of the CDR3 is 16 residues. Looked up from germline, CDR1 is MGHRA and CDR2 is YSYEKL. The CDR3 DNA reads TGCGCCAGCAGCCAGGCAAGGACCCACCCGGGGAACGAGCAGTACTTC. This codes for CASSQARTHPGNEQYF.

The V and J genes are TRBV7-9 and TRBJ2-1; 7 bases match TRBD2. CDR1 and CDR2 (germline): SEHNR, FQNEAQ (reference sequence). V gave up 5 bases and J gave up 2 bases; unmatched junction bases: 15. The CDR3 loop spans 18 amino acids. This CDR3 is CASSAILSGIEPYNEQFF. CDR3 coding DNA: TGTGCCAGCAGCGCCATTCTAAGCGGGATAGAGCCCTACAATGAGCAGTTCTTC.

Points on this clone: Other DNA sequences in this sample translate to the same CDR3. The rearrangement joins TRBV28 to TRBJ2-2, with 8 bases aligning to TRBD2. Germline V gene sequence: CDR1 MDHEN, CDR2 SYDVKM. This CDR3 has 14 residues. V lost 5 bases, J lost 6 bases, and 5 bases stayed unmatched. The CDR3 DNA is TGTGCCAGCAGTCTCGCGGGGGGATCCGGGGAGCTGTTTTTT. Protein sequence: CASSLAGGSGELFF.

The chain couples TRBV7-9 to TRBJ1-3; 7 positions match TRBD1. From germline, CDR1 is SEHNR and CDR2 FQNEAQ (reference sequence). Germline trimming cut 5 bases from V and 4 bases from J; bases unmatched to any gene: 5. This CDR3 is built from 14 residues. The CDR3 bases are TGTGCCAGCAGCCAAGGGACAGACGGAAACACCATATATTTT. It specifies CASSQGTDGNTIYF.

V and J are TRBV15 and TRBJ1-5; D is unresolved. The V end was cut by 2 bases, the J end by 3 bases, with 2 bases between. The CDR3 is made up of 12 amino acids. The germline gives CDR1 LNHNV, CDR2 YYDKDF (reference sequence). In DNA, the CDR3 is TGTGCCACCAGCAGAATCAATCAGCCCCAGCATTTT. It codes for CATSRINQPQHF.

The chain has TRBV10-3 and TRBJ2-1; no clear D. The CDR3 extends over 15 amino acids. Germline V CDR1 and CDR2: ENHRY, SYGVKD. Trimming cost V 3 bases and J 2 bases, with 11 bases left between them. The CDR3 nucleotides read TGTGCCATCAGTGAAAGTAGGGTTACCTACAATGAGCAGTTCTTC. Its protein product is CAISESRVTYNEQFF.

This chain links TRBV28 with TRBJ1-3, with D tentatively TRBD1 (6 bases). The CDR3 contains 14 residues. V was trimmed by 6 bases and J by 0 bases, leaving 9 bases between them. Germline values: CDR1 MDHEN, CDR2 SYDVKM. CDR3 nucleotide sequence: TGTGCCAGCAGCCAGACAGGCTCTGGAAACACCATATATTTT. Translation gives CASSQTGSGNTIYF.

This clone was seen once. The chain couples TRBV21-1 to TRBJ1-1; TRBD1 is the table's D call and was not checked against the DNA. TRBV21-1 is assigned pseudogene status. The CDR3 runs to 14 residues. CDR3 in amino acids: CASKYRGWGTEAFF. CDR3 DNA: TGTGCCAGCAAATACAGGGGCTGGGGCACTGAAGCTTTCTTT.

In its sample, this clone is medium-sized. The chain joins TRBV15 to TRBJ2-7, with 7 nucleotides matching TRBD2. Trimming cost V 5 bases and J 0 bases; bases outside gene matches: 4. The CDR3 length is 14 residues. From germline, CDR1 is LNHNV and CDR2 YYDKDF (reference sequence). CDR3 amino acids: CATSWGGSSYEQYF. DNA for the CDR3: TGTGCCACCAGCTGGGGAGGGTCCTCCTACGAGCAGTACTTC.

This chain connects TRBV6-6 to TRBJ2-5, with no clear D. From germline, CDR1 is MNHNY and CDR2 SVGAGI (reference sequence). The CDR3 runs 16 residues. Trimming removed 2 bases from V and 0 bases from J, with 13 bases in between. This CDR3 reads CASSYPPAGDQETQYF. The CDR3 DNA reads TGTGCCAGCAGTTACCCGCCGGCAGGCGACCAAGAGACCCAGTACTTC.

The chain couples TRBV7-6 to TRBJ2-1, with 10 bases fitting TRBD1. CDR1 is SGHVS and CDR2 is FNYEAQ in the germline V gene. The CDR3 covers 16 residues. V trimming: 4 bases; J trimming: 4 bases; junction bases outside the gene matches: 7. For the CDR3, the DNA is TGTGCCAGCAGCTCCGAACCGGGACAGGGGTACAATGAGCAGTTCTTC. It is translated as CASSSEPGQGYNEQFF.

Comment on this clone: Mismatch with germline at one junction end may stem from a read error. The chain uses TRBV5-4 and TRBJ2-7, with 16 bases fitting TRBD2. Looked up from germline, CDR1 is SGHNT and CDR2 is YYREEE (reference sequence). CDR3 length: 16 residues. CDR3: CASSPLEGTSGRADGF. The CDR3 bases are TGTGCCAGCAGCCCCCTTGAGGGGACTAGCGGGAGGGCCGACGGGTTC. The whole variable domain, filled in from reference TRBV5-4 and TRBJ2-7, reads ETGVTQSPTHLIKTRGQQVTLRCSSQSGHNTVSWYQQALGQGPQFIFQYYREEENGRGNFPPRFSGLQFPNYSSELNVNALELDDSALYLCASSPLEGTSGRADGFGPGTRLTVT.

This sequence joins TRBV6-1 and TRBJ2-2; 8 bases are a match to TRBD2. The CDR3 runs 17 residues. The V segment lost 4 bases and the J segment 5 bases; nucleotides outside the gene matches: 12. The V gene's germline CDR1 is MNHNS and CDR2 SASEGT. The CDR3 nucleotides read TGTGCCAGCAGTGCCAAATTTGGACTAGCAGGTACCGGGGAGCTGTTTTTT. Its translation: CASSAKFGLAGTGELFF.

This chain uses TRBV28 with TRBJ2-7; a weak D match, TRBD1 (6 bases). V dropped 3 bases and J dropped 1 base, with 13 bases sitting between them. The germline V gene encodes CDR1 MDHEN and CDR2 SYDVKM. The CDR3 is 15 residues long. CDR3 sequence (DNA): TGTGCCAGCAGTTTGGAAGGGGGTTTATCCTACGAGCAGTACTTC. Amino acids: CASSLEGGLSYEQYF. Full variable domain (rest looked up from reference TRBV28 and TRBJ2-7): DVKVTQSSRYLVKRTGEKVFLECVQDMDHENMFWYRQDPGLGLRLIYFSYDVKMKEKGDIPEGYSVSREKKERFSLILESASTNQTSMYLCASSLEGGLSYEQYFGPGTRLTVT.

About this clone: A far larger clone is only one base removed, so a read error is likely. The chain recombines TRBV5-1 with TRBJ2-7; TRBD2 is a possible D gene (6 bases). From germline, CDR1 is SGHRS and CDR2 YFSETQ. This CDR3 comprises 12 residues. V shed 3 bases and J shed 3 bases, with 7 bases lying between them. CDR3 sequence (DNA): TGCGCCAGCAGCTCGGGGGACTACGAGCAGTACTTC. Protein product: CASSSGDYEQYF.

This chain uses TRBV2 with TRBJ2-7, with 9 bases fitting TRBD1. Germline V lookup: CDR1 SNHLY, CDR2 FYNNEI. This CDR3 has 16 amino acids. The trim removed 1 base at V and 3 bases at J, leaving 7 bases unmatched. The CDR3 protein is CASSEGPPDRGYEQYF. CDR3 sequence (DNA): TGTGCCAGCAGTGAAGGCCCCCCGGACAGGGGCTACGAGCAGTACTTC.

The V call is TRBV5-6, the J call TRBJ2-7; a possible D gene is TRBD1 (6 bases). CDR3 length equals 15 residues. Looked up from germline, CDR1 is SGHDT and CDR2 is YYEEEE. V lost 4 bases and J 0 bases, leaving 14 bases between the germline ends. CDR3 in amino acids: CASSAGTPSSYEQYF. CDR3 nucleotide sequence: TGTGCCAGCAGCGCCGGGACACCGAGCTCCTACGAGCAGTACTTC.

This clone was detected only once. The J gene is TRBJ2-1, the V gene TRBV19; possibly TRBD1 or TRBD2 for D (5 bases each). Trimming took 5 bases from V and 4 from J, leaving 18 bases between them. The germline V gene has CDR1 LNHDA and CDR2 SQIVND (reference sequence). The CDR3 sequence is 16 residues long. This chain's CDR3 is CASSAENRDPYNEQFF. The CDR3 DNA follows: TGTGCCAGTAGTGCAGAAAACCGGGACCCATACAATGAGCAGTTCTTC.

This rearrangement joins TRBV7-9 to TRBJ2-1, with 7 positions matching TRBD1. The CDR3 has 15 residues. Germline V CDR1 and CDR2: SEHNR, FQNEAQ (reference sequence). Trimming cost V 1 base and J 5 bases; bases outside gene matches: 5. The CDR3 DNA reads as TGTGCCAGCAGCTTAGAGACAGGGCGAGACAATGAGCAGTTCTTC. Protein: CASSLETGRDNEQFF.

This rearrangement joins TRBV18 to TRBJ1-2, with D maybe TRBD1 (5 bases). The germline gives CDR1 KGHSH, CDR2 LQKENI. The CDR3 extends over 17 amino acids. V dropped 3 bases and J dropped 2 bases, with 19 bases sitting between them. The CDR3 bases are TGTGCCAGCTCACCGAATCCCGGGACGATGGAGAACTATGGCTACACCTTC. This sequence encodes CASSPNPGTMENYGYTF.

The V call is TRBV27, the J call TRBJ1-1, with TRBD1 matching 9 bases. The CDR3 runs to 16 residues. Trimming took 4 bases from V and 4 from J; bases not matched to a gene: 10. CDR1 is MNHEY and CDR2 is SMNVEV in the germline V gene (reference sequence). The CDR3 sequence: CASSYLPGQGGTEAFF. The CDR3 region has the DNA TGTGCCAGCAGTTATCTCCCGGGACAGGGCGGCACTGAAGCTTTCTTT.

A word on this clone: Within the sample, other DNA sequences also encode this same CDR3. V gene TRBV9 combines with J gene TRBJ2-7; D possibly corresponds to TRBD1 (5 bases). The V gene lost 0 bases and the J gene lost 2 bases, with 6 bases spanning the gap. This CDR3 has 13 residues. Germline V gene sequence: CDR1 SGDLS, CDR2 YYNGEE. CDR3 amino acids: CASSVGTTYEQYF. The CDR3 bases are TGTGCCAGCAGCGTAGGGACAACCTACGAGCAGTACTTC.

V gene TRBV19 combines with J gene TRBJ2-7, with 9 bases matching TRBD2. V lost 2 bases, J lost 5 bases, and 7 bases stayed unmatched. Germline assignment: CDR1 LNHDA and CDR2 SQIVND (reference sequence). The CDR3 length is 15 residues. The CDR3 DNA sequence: TGTGCCAGTAGTATAAGAGGACTAGCGTTCGACGAGCAGTACTTC. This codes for CASSIRGLAFDEQYF.

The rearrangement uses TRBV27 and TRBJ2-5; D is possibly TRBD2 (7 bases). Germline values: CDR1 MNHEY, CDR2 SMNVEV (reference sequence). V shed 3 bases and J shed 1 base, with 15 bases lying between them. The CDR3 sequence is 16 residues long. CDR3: CASSFKVGGAQETQYF. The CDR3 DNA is TGTGCCAGCAGTTTTAAGGTTGGGGGGGCCCAAGAGACCCAGTACTTC.

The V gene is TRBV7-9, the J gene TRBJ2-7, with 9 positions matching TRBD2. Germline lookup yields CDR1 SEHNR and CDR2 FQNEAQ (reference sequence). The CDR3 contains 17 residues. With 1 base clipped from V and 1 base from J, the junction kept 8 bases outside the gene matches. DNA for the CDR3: TGTGCCAGCAGCTTAGTGCCAGCGGGAGGAGGTTCCTACGAGCAGTACTTC. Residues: CASSLVPAGGGSYEQYF.